This entry describes one T cell receptor (beta chain). The antigen is not known. The sample has other DNA sequences that encode this CDR3 too. The data were obtained in a study of Ad26.COV2.S vaccination and SARS-CoV-2 variants. General study findings and limits: People given the vaccine had a wider spike-specific TCR breadth than placebo recipients did. Total T cell responses may have been underestimated by the TCR breadth and depth analyses. The breadth of spike-specific CD8+ and CD4+ T cell responses after vaccination was reportedly substantial. Breadth measured for non-spike TCRs was similar across vaccine and placebo recipients.

Germline V gene lookup returns CDR1 MDHEN and CDR2 SYDVKM. V was pared by 3 bases and J by 4 bases, with 10 bases between. The CDR3 has 14 residues. The assay was immunoSEQ multiplex PCR, and TCRdb's table has in-frame clones only and misses some. The sample records over 110,000 clones, about nine tenths being singletons. Sequencing used peripheral blood, obtained after recovery from COVID-19. This clonotype was obtained from a human donor who had recovered from COVID-19. The V and J genes are TRBV28 and TRBJ1-3; a weak D match, TRBD1 (6 bases). For the CDR3, the DNA is TGTGCCAGCAGTTTGGCAGGGGCAGGAAACACCATATATTTT. It encodes CASSLAGAGNTIYF.